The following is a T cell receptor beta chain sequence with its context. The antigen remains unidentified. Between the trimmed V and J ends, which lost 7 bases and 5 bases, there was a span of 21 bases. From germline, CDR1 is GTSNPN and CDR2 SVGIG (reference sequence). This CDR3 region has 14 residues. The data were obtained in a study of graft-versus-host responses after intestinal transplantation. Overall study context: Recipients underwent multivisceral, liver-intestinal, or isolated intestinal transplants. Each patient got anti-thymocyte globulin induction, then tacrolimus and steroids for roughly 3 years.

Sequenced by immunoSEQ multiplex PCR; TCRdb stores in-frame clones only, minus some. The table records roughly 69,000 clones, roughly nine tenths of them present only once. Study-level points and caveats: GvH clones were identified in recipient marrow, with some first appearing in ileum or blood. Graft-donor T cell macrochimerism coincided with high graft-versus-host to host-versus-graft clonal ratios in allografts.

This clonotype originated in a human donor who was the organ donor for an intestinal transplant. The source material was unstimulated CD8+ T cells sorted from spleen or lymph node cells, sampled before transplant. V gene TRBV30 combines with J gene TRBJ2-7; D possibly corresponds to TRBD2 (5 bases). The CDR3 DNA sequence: TGTGCCTACGAAGGCCTCGGGGTTAGGAACGAGCAGTACTTC. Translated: CAYEGLGVRNEQYF.